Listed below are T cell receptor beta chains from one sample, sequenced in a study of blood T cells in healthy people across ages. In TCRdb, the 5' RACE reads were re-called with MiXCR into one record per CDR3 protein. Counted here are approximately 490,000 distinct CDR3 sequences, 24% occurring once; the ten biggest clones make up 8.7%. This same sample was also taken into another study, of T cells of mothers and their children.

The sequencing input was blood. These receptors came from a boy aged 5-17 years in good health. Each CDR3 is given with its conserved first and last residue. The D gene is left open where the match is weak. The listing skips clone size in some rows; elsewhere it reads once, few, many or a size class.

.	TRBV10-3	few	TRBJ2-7	CAISLDRTYEQYF	TGTGCCATCAGCCTCGACAGGACCTACGAGCAGTACTTC
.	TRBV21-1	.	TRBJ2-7	CASSKEDRAYEQYF	TGTGCCAGCAGCAAAGAAGACCGGGCCTACGAGCAGTACTTC
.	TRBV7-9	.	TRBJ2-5	CASRGHGTQYF	TGTGCCTCCCGGGGTCACGGGACCCAGTACTTC
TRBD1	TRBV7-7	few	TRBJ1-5	CASSLEPGQGHQPQHF	TGTGCTAGCAGCCTTGAGCCGGGACAGGGGCATCAGCCCCAGCATTTT
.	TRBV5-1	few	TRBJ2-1	CASSEGQSYNEQFF	TGCGCCAGCAGCGAGGGACAATCCTACAATGAGCAGTTCTTC
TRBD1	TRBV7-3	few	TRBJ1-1	CASSLTGLTGSEAFF	TGTGCCAGCAGCTTAACGGGGCTGACAGGGTCTGAAGCTTTCTTT
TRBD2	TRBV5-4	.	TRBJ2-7	CASSLAVGSGRTYEQYF	TGTGCCAGCAGCTTGGCCGTTGGGAGCGGGAGAACCTACGAGCAGTACTTC
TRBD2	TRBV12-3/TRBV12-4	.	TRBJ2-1	CASRTSGAFVEQFF	TGTGCCAGCAGGACTAGCGGGGCCTTCGTTGAGCAGTTCTTC
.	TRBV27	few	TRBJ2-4	CASSDTGTPHIQYF	TGTGCCAGCAGTGATACCGGGACTCCTCACATTCAGTACTTC
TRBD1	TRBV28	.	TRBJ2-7	CASSPGTASEQYF	TGCGCCAGCAGTCCGGGGACAGCCAGCGAGCAGTACTTC
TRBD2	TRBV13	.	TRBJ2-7	CASSSWTSRTYEQYF	TGTGCCAGCAGCTCCTGGACTAGCAGAACCTACGAGCAGTACTTC
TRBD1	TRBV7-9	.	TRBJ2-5	CASSAPGGREAQYF	TGTGCCAGCAGCGCTCCAGGGGGTAGAGAGGCCCAGTACTTC
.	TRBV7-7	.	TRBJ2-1	CASSEGIHNEQFF	TGTGCTAGCAGCGAGGGAATACACAATGAGCAGTTCTTC
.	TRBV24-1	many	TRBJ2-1	CATSDPHQGFDEQFF	TGTGCCACCAGTGATCCTCACCAGGGATTTGATGAGCAGTTCTTC
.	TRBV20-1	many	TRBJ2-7	CSARDPLGNSYEQYF	TGCAGTGCTAGAGATCCTCTAGGGAACTCCTACGAGCAGTACTTC
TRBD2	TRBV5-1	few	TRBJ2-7	CASSLGSGATYEQYF	TGCGCCAGCAGCTTGGGTAGCGGGGCGACATACGAGCAGTACTTC
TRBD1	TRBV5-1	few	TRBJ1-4	CASSFFPGQSDEKLFF	TGCGCCAGCAGCTTTTTTCCGGGACAGTCGGATGAAAAACTGTTTTTT
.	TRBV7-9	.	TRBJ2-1	CASSLVGLYNEQFF	TGTGCCAGCAGCTTAGTCGGCTTGTACAATGAGCAGTTCTTC
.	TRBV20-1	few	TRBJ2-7	CSAQKAEQYF	TGCAGTGCTCAGAAGGCCGAGCAGTACTTC
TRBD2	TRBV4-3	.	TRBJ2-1	CASTPGLAVWGEQFF	TGCGCCAGCACCCCGGGACTAGCTGTGTGGGGTGAGCAGTTCTTC
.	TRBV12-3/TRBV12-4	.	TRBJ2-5	CASSLAVRALETQYF	TGTGCCAGCAGTTTAGCTGTTAGAGCTCTGGAGACCCAGTACTTC
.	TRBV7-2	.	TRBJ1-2	CASSLGGTQSYGYTF	TGTGCCAGCAGCTTAGGGGGTACCCAGTCCTATGGCTACACCTTC
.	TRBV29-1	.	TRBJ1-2	CSVKTGAGYTF	TGCAGCGTTAAGACAGGCGCCGGCTACACCTTC
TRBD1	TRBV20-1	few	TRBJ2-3	CSARVLDRVTDTQYF	TGCAGTGCTAGAGTCTTGGACAGGGTCACAGATACGCAGTATTTT
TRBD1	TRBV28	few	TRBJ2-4	CASEQGPDKNIQYF	TGTGCCAGTGAACAGGGGCCCGACAAAAACATTCAGTACTTC
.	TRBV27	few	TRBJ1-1	CASSWRLLDSDTEAFF	TGTGCCAGCAGTTGGAGATTACTAGACAGCGACACTGAAGCTTTCTTT
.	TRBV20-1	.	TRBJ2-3	CSARSSLRSTDTQYF	TGCAGTGCTAGATCTTCTCTCCGCAGCACAGATACGCAGTATTTT
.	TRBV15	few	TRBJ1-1	CATSRGTEAFF	TGTGCCACCAGCAGAGGGACTGAAGCTTTCTTT
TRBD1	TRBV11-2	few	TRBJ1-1	CASSLAGQGTEAFF	TGTGCCAGCAGTCTCGCTGGACAGGGCACTGAAGCTTTCTTT
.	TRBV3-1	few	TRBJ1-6	CASSRIQGDNSPLHF	TGTGCCAGCAGCCGAATCCAGGGAGATAATTCACCCCTCCACTTT
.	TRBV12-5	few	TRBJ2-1	CASGLGGAQNEQFF	TGTGCTAGTGGTTTAGGGGGGGCTCAGAATGAGCAGTTCTTC
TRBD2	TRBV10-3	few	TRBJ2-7	CAISEGSGGYEQYF	TGTGCCATCAGTGAGGGTAGCGGGGGCTACGAGCAGTACTTC
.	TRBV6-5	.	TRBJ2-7	CASSTRAHEQYF	TGTGCCAGCAGTACCCGGGCTCACGAGCAGTACTTC
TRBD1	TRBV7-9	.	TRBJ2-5	CASSLGDRGVGETQYF	TGTGCCAGCAGCTTAGGGGACAGGGGTGTAGGAGAGACCCAGTACTTC
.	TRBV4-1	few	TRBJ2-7	CASSQDMGTMDEQYF	TGCGCCAGCAGCCAAGATATGGGGACCATGGACGAGCAGTACTTC
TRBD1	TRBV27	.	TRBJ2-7	CASSPIGQERYEQYF	TGTGCCAGCAGTCCAATCGGACAGGAGCGCTACGAGCAGTACTTC
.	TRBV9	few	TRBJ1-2	CASSVGQQNYGYTF	TGTGCCAGCAGCGTAGGGCAGCAAAACTATGGCTACACCTTC
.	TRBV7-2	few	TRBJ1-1	CASSSPPPRNTEAFF	TGTGCCAGCAGCTCCCCTCCCCCGAGGAACACTGAAGCTTTCTTT
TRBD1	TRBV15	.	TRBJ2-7	CATSSGTWTGDEQYF	TGTGCCACCAGCAGTGGCACTTGGACAGGGGACGAGCAGTACTTC
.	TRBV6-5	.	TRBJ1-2	CASSYSPTGGYTF	TGTGCCAGCAGTTACTCGCCGACAGGAGGCTACACCTTC
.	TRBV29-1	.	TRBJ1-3	CSVEGGRAGNTIYF	TGCAGCGTTGAGGGGGGGCGGGCTGGAAACACCATATATTTT
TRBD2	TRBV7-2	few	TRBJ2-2	CASSPAGGQTGELFF	TGTGCCAGCAGCCCTGCGGGAGGGCAAACCGGGGAGCTGTTTTTT
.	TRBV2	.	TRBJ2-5	CASSRSNWAGQETQYF	TGTGCCAGCAGTCGTTCGAATTGGGCAGGTCAAGAGACCCAGTACTTC
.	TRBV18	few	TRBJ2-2	CASSQLGQTGELFF	TGTGCCAGCTCACAGCTTGGACAGACCGGGGAGCTGTTTTTT
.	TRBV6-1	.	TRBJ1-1	CASSELWGGLNTEAFF	TGTGCCAGCAGTGAACTATGGGGCGGATTGAACACTGAAGCTTTCTTT
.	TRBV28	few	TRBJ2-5	CASSFNGWEAQYF	TGTGCCAGCAGTTTCAACGGCTGGGAGGCCCAGTACTTC
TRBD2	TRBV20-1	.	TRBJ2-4	CSASRGLAGGFGAKNIQYF	TGCAGTGCTTCCCGTGGGCTAGCGGGAGGTTTCGGCGCCAAAAACATTCAGTACTTC
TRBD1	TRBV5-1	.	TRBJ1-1	CASSSGQGVNTEAFF	TGCGCCAGCAGCTCTGGACAGGGCGTGAACACTGAAGCTTTCTTT
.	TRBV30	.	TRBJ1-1	CARAVGLDTEAFF	TGTGCCAGGGCCGTGGGTTTGGACACTGAAGCTTTCTTT
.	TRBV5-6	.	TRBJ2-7	CASSFPTGHGHYEQYF	TGTGCCAGCAGCTTTCCGACTGGACACGGACACTACGAGCAGTACTTC
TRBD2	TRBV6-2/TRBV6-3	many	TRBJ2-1	CASSYSPASGIYNEQFF	TGTGCCAGCAGTTACTCCCCGGCTAGCGGTATCTACAATGAGCAGTTCTTC
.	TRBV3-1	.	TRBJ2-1	CASSQWGEKQFF	TGTGCCAGCAGCCAATGGGGTGAAAAGCAGTTCTTC
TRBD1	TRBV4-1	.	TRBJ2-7	CASSLMGQGGHEQYF	TGCGCCAGCAGCCTAATGGGACAGGGCGGCCACGAGCAGTACTTC
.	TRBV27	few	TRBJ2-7	CASSTTSAYEQYF	TGTGCCAGCAGCACCACATCTGCCTACGAGCAGTACTTC